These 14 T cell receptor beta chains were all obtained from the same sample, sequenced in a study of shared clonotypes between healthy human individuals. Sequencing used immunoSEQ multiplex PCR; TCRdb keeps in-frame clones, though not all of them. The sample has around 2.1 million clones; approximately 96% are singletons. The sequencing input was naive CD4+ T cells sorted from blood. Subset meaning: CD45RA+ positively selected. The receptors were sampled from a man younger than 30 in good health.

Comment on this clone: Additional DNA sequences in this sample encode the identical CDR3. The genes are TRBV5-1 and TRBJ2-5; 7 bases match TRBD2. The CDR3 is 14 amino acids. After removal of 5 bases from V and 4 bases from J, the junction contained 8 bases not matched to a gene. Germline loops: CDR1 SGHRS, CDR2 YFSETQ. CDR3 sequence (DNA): TGCGCCAGCAGTTCGACGGGGGGAGCAGAGACCCAGTACTTC. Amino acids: CASSSTGGAETQYF.

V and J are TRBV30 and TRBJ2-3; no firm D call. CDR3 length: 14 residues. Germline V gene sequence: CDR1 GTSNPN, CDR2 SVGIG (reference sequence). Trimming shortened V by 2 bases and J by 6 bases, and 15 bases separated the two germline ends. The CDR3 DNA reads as TGTGCCTGGAGTCCGACCCCCCTGGGGGATACGCAGTATTTT. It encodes CAWSPTPLGDTQYF.

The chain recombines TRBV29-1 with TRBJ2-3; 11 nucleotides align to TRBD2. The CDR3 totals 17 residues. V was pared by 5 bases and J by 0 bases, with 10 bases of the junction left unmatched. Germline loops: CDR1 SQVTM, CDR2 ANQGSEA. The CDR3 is CSVYGTSGYTSTDTQYF. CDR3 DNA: TGCAGCGTTTATGGGACTAGCGGATATACTAGCACAGATACGCAGTATTTT.

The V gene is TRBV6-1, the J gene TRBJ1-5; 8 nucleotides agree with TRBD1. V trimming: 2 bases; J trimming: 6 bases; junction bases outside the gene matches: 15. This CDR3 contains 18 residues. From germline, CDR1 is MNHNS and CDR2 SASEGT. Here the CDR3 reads CASSEHPRTGRGVQPQHF. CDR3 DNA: TGTGCCAGCAGTGAACACCCCCGGACAGGGAGAGGGGTTCAGCCCCAGCATTTT.

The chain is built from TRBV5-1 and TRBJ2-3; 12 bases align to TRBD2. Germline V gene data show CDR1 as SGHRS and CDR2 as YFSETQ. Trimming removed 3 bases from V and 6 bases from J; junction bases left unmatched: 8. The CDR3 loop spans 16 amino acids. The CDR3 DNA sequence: TGCGCCAGCAGCTCTCTAGCGGGAGGGCCGGCCGATACGCAGTATTTT. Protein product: CASSSLAGGPADTQYF.

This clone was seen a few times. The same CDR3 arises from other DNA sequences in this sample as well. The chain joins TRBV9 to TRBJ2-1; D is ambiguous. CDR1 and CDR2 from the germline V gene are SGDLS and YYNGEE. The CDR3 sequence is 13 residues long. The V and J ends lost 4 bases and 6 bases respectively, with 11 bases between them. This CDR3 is CASSPSTSNEQFF. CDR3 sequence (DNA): TGTGCCAGCAGCCCATCGACCAGCAATGAGCAGTTCTTC.

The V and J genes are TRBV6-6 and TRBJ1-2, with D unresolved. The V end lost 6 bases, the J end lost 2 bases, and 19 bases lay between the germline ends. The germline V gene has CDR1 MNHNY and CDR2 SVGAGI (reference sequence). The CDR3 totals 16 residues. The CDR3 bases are TGTGCCAGCAGCCCCACCGTCGGCCGAGGAAACTATGGCTACACCTTC. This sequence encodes CASSPTVGRGNYGYTF.

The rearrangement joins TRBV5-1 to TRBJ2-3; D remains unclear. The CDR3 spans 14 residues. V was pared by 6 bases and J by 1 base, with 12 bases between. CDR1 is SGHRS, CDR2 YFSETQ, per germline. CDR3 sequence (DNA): TGCGCCAGCATCCGAGACACCGGCACAGATACGCAGTATTTT. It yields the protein CASIRDTGTDTQYF.

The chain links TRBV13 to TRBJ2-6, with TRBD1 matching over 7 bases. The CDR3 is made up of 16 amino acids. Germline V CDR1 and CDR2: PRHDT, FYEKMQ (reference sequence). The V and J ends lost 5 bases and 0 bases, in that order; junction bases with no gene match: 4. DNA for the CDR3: TGTGCCAGCAGCCATACAGGGGACTCTGGGGCCAACGTCCTGACTTTC. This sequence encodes CASSHTGDSGANVLTF.

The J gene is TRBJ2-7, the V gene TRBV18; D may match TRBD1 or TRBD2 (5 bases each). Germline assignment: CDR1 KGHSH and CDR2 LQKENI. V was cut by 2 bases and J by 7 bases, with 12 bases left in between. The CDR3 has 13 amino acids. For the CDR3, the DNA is TGTGCCAGCTCACCAACCGGGACGCGGGAGCAGTACTTC. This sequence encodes CASSPTGTREQYF.

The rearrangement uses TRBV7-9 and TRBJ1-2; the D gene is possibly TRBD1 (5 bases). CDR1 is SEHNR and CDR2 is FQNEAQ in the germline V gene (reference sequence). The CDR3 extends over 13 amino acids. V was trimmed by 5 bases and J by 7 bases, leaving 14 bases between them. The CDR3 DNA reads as TGTGCCAGCAGCCCCCCGGGGGTTCTTGGCTACACCTTC. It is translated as CASSPPGVLGYTF.

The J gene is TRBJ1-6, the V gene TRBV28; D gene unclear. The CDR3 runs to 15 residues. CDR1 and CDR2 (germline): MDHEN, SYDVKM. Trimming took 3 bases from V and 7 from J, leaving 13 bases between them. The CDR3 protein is CASSLSRRGNSPLHF. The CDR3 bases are TGTGCCAGCAGTTTGTCTCGCAGAGGGAATTCACCCCTCCACTTT.

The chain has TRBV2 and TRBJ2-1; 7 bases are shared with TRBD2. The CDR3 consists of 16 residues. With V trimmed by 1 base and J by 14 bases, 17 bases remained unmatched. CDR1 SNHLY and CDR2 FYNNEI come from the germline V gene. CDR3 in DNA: TGTGCCAGCAGTGAAGAGGTGGGACTAAGGTCCTTACTGGAGTTCTTC. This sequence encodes CASSEEVGLRSLLEFF.

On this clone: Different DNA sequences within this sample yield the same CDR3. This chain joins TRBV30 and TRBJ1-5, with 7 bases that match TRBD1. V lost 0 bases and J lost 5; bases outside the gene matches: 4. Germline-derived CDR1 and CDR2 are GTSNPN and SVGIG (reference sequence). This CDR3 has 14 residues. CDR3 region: CAWSVGRGHQPQHF. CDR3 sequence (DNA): TGTGCCTGGAGTGTTGGTAGGGGGCATCAGCCCCAGCATTTT.